This entry is about one T cell receptor beta chain. In the original processing: Estimation of nucleated cell counts was performed using reference gene primer amplification. Clones were sequenced by immunoSEQ multiplex PCR, and TCRdb holds only the in-frame ones, with some missing. V and J calls and clone size follow that table, whereas D and trimming were derived from the DNA. The sample lists around 170,000 clones, under 85% occurring once. These data belong to a study of blood T cell repertoires in COVID-19. Background on the study: The study drew acute and convalescent COVID-19 samples from the United States, Italy and Spain. PBMCs, B-cell-depleted T cells, or T cells were the source of the cDNA or gDNA that made up the material.

Per the germline V gene, CDR1 is MDHEN and CDR2 is SYDVKM. The germline V and J ends were trimmed by 6 bases and 2 bases, with 13 bases remaining between them. CDR3 length: 14 amino acids. This sequence originates from a woman aged 35 to 49 with acute or convalescent COVID-19. The sample taken for sequencing was peripheral blood. The rearrangement joins TRBV28 to TRBJ2-5; D gene ambiguous. The CDR3 coding sequence is TGTGCCAGCAGGTCAGACTGGCGACAAGAGACCCAGTACTTC. Protein sequence: CASRSDWRQETQYF.